The clone carrying this T cell receptor beta chain has just a few counts. The antigen remains unidentified. The V and J ends lost 3 bases and 7 bases respectively, with 16 bases between them. The CDR3 contains 15 residues. Germline values: CDR1 SGHNT, CDR2 YENEEA. Healthy donors had no documented immune events, such as infections, while sampled. Clones were sequenced by immunoSEQ multiplex PCR, and TCRdb holds only the in-frame ones, with some missing. The sample has about 47,000 clones; roughly 80% are singletons. These data are taken from a study of identifying expanded T cells in peripheral blood. General study findings and limits: Over approximately two and four weeks, about 15 and 19 clones changed, versus around 1.2 between replicates. Across healthy donors, higher total template counts meant significantly greater roughly 2-week count variance.

Sequencing was performed on blood. The clonotype was recovered from a person between 18 and 75 years old in good health. This chain joins TRBV11-3 and TRBJ2-1; possibly TRBD1 or TRBD2 for D (7 bases each). CDR3 nucleotides: TGTGCCAGCAGCTTCAGGGGGGGACAAGGGAATGAGCAGTTCTTC. It translates to CASSFRGGQGNEQFF.